This T cell receptor beta chain was profiled in a study of molecular identifiers for immune sequencing clone quantification. General study findings and limits: Spiked Jurkat TCR RNA originating from one cell could reportedly be identified amid approximately 900,000 naive cells.

This clonotype has just a few counts. The antigen is unknown. Mismatch with germline at one junction end may stem from a read error. Naive CD8 T cells were sorted, and the gate applied was CD8+CD4-CCR7+CD45RA+. The CDR3 runs to 17 residues. Germline V gene sequence: CDR1 SSHAT, CDR2 FNYEAQ (reference sequence). TCRdb analysed the PCR reads with MiXCR anew, one entry per CDR3 protein. Of some 320,000 distinct CDR3 sequences in the sample, about 20% were seen once. The V gene is TRBV7-7, the J gene TRBJ2-3; 14 bases are shared with TRBD2. Sequencing was carried out using naive CD8+ T cells from blood, with Jurkat cell RNA spiked in. Subset here: FACS-sorted CD8+CD4-CCR7+CD45RA+ naive T cells. The TCR originated in a human donor in good health. Some libraries in this study had Jurkat cell RNA spiked in. In nucleotides, the CDR3 is TGTGCTAGCAGCCCAGGGACTAGCGGGAGTGGCACAGATACGCAGTATTTT. Its translation: CASSPGTSGSGTDTQYF.